What follows are 28 T cell receptor beta chains derived from one specimen sequenced in a study of neurological immune-mediated disorders. MiXCR was run by TCRdb on the 5' RACE reads, yielding one entry per CDR3 protein. The repertoire holds 55,000 to 85,000 distinct CDR3 sequences, with about 3% as singletons. The sample taken for sequencing was PBMCs. Receptor source: a woman aged 50 to 65 with multiple sclerosis.

In this sample, this clonotype turned up many times. This sequence joins TRBV11-2 and TRBJ1-2; TRBD1 is a possible D gene (5 bases). The germline CDR1 and CDR2 sequences are SGHAT and FQNNGV. The CDR3 is 14 amino acids. The V end was cut by 5 bases, the J end by 7 bases, with 17 bases between. CDR3 in amino acids: CASSDSLGRGGYTF. CDR3 coding DNA: TGTGCCAGCAGCGATTCTTTGGGGCGGGGTGGCTACACCTTC.

This clonotype was observed many times. The chain combines TRBV29-1 with TRBJ1-3; the D gene is possibly TRBD1 (5 bases). The CDR3 runs 14 residues. The V gene lost 4 bases and the J gene lost 0 bases, with 10 bases spanning the gap. Germline-derived CDR1 and CDR2 are SQVTM and ANQGSEA. CDR3 nucleotides: TGCAGCGTTGCATACGGGGGCTCTGGAAACACCATATATTTT. Translating it yields CSVAYGGSGNTIYF.

The sample holds many counts of this clonotype. CDR3 region: CATSATGHTEQFF. In nucleotides, the CDR3 is TGTGCCACCAGTGCGACGGGACACACTGAGCAGTTCTTC. The chain couples TRBV24-1 to TRBJ2-1; maybe TRBD1 (6 bases). Germline CDR1 KGHDR, CDR2 SFDVKD. CDR3 length: 13 residues. V was pared by 5 bases and J by 9 bases, with 13 bases between.

This clonotype was detected many times. CDR3 nucleotides: TGCGCCAGCAGCCTCGCCTCCAGGGGGGGGAACACTGAAGCTTTCTTT. Translation gives CASSLASRGGNTEAFF. The V call is TRBV4-3, the J call TRBJ1-1; TRBD1 matches at 7 bases. The CDR3 covers 16 residues. CDR1 and CDR2 from the germline V gene are LGHNA and YSLEER. V was clipped by 4 bases and J by 1 base; unmatched bases: 9.

This clonotype was detected many times. V and J are TRBV12-3 or TRBV12-4 and TRBJ1-4; D may be TRBD1 (6 bases). V was pared by 6 bases and J by 11 bases, with 16 bases between. The CDR3 sequence is 13 residues long. CDR3 residues: CASSPGGLWKLFF. CDR3 nucleotide sequence: TGTGCCAGCAGCCCGGGGGGGCTGTGGAAACTGTTTTTT.

This clonotype has at least ten counts. In DNA, the CDR3 is TGTGCCAGCAGCTCGCTAATAGCGGGAGGCACAGATACGCAGTATTTT. Translation gives CASSSLIAGGTDTQYF. The chain uses TRBV7-3 and TRBJ2-3, with 9 nucleotides matching TRBD2. Germline values: CDR1 SGHTA, CDR2 FQGTGA. V trimming: 4 bases; J trimming: 1 base; junction bases outside the gene matches: 6. This CDR3 region has 16 residues.

This clonotype was detected ten times or more. The J gene is TRBJ1-1, the V gene TRBV5-1; the D is unclear. Looked up from germline, CDR1 is SGHRS and CDR2 is YFSETQ. Trimming left V 5 bases short and J 7 bases short, with 12 bases between. The CDR3 totals 12 residues. This CDR3 reads CASRETLGEAFF. CDR3 sequence (DNA): TGCGCCAGCAGGGAGACCCTAGGTGAAGCTTTCTTT.

This clonotype was counted ten times or more. The rearrangement joins TRBV5-1 to TRBJ1-2; a weak D match, TRBD1 (5 bases). CDR1 and CDR2 (germline): SGHRS, YFSETQ. The CDR3 covers 16 residues. V dropped 4 bases and J dropped 8 bases, with 24 bases sitting between them. The CDR3 reads CASSLTPGTPGRGYTF. The CDR3 nucleotides are TGCGCCAGCAGCCTGACTCCCGGGACCCCGGGTAGAGGCTACACCTTC.

This clonotype was observed at least ten times. The rearrangement uses TRBV7-2 and TRBJ1-2, with 7 bases lining up with TRBD1. V lost 5 bases, J lost 0 bases, and 6 bases stayed unmatched. CDR3 size: 15 residues. CDR1 is SGHTA, CDR2 FQGNSA, per germline. The CDR3 spells CASSAQGTTNYGYTF. CDR3 DNA: TGTGCCAGCAGCGCACAGGGGACAACTAACTATGGCTACACCTTC.

This clonotype was observed a handful of times. The chain joins TRBV5-4 to TRBJ1-1; maybe TRBD1 (5 bases). The CDR3 runs 16 residues. Deletions cut 1 base from V and 6 bases from J, with 19 bases between. Per germline, CDR1 SGHNT and CDR2 YYREEE (reference sequence). Here the CDR3 reads CASSLPGDPSISEAFF. The CDR3 nucleotides read TGTGCCAGCAGCTTGCCCGGGGACCCCTCGATTTCTGAAGCTTTCTTT.

This clonotype was counted many times. The chain carries TRBV28 and TRBJ2-1; 9 nucleotides match TRBD1. V lost 2 bases, J lost 4 bases, and 6 bases stayed unmatched. Looked up from germline, CDR1 is MDHEN and CDR2 is SYDVKM. The CDR3 is made up of 16 amino acids. The CDR3 nucleotides read TGTGCCAGCAGTTTAGGACAGGGGCGTTTATACAATGAGCAGTTCTTC. As protein: CASSLGQGRLYNEQFF.

The sample holds many counts of this clonotype. This sequence joins TRBV7-2 and TRBJ1-5; a weak D match, TRBD1 (5 bases). Between the trimmed V and J ends, which lost 1 base and 0 bases, there was a span of 10 bases. The CDR3 extends over 16 amino acids. CDR1 SGHTA and CDR2 FQGNSA come from the germline V gene. The CDR3 here is CASSLEGPYSNQPQHF. The CDR3 bases are TGTGCCAGCAGCTTAGAGGGACCCTATAGCAATCAGCCCCAGCATTTT.

This clonotype was counted at least ten times. The V call is TRBV4-3, the J call TRBJ1-2, with D perhaps TRBD1 (5 bases). V was shortened by 0 bases and J by 3 bases, with 11 bases between the two germline ends. CDR3 length: 15 residues. Germline values: CDR1 LGHNA, CDR2 YSLEER. The CDR3 bases are TGCGCCAGCAGCCAAGAAGGGGTGGGGGACTATGGCTACACCTTC. It codes for CASSQEGVGDYGYTF.

This clonotype was seen ten or more times. For the CDR3, the DNA is TGCAGTGCGAGTAGGGGGGAGGAAGCTTTCTTT. This sequence encodes CSASRGEEAFF. The rearrangement uses TRBV20-1 and TRBJ1-1, with D possibly matching TRBD1 (6 bases). There are 11 residues in the CDR3. CDR1 and CDR2 from the germline V gene are DFQATT and SNEGSKA (reference sequence). V lost 6 bases and J lost 8, with 13 bases in between.

This clonotype was observed at least ten times. V is TRBV5-1 and J is TRBJ1-1, with D unclear. CDR3 size: 15 residues. V gave up 0 bases and J gave up 3 bases, with 12 bases separating them. Per germline, CDR1 SGHRS and CDR2 YFSETQ. The DNA of the CDR3 is TGCGCCAGCAGCTTGGTGGTTCCGCCGGACACTGAAGCTTTCTTT. It is translated as CASSLVVPPDTEAFF.

This clonotype was found many times. The chain combines TRBV10-3 with TRBJ2-1; 14 bases agree with TRBD2. This CDR3 has 15 residues. Germline-derived CDR1 and CDR2 are ENHRY and SYGVKD. V shed 5 bases and J 10 bases; nucleotides not matched to a gene: 7. The CDR3 bases are TGTGCCATCAGTCCGGGACTAGCGGGAGAAAGGGAGCAGTTCTTC. The encoded protein is CAISPGLAGEREQFF.

Many counts were recorded for this clonotype. The chain has TRBV6-2 or TRBV6-3 and TRBJ2-2, with D uncertain. CDR3 size: 14 residues. The germline gives CDR1 MNHEY, CDR2 SVGEGT. Trimming took 8 bases from V and 5 from J, leaving 15 bases between them. CDR3 sequence reads: CASEKALRTGELFF. The CDR3 DNA follows: TGTGCCAGCGAGAAAGCGCTGAGGACCGGGGAGCTGTTTTTT.

This clonotype was seen many times. The chain couples TRBV10-2 to TRBJ1-6, with 7 bases identical to TRBD1. J lost 7 bases, V lost 6 bases, and 9 bases had no gene match. This CDR3 region has 15 residues. Germline V gene lookup returns CDR1 WSHSY and CDR2 SAAADI. The CDR3 here is CASRVGQGVNSPLHF. The CDR3 DNA reads TGCGCCAGCAGGGTTGGTCAGGGGGTGAATTCACCCCTCCACTTT.

Notes on this clonotype: At one of its ends the junction is not consistent with the germline gene, which may arise from a read error. J is TRBJ2-3 and V is TRBV9, with 11 positions matching TRBD2. The CDR3 covers 17 residues. The germline gives CDR1 SGDLS, CDR2 YYNGEE. As DNA, the CDR3 is TGTGCCAGCAGTGTAGCGGGGGGGCCGAGGTCCACAGATACGCAGTATTTT. Translated: CASSVAGGPRSTDTQYF.

This clonotype was seen many times. The V gene is TRBV10-3, the J gene TRBJ2-1; D gene unclear. V gave up 6 bases and J gave up 9 bases, with 12 bases separating them. Germline V gene lookup returns CDR1 ENHRY and CDR2 SYGVKD. This CDR3 has 12 amino acids. The CDR3 loop is CAISTQETEQFF. The CDR3, as DNA: TGTGCCATCAGCACTCAGGAGACTGAGCAGTTCTTC.

The chain couples TRBV20-1 to TRBJ2-7; 7 bases line up with TRBD2. Germline V gene data show CDR1 as DFQATT and CDR2 as SNEGSKA (reference sequence). The CDR3 runs 13 residues. With 5 bases clipped from V and 5 bases from J, the junction kept 9 bases outside the gene matches. This chain's CDR3 is CSAPAGKLNEQYF. As DNA, the CDR3 is TGCAGTGCTCCAGCGGGAAAACTTAACGAGCAGTACTTC.

The table lists this clonotype with many counts. The genes are TRBV6-6 and TRBJ1-4, with a weak D call TRBD1 (6 bases). V lost 4 bases and J 7 bases, leaving 16 bases between the germline ends. The CDR3 is 15 residues long. Germline values: CDR1 MNHNY, CDR2 SVGAGI (reference sequence). The CDR3 region has the DNA TGTGCCAGCAGTTCTTCACAGGGAGGGTTTGAAAAACTGTTTTTT. Translated, it gives CASSSSQGGFEKLFF.

Ten or more counts support this clonotype. The chain links TRBV28 to TRBJ2-7; 8 bases are a match to TRBD1. The germline gives CDR1 MDHEN, CDR2 SYDVKM. V lost 7 bases, J lost 4 bases, and 12 bases stayed unmatched. CDR3 length: 15 residues. The CDR3: CASNANGQGLYEQYV. CDR3 DNA: TGTGCCAGCAATGCCAACGGACAGGGATTATACGAGCAGTACGTC.

This clonotype is medium-sized. This rearrangement joins TRBV20-1 to TRBJ2-7; TRBD2 matches 10 bases. The CDR3 covers 16 residues. J lost 0 bases, V lost 6 bases, and 11 bases had no gene match. The V gene's germline CDR1 is DFQATT and CDR2 SNEGSKA (reference sequence). In DNA, the CDR3 is TGCAGTGCGAAGGGCTGGGCTAGCGGGAGCTCCTACGAGCAGTACTTC. Protein: CSAKGWASGSSYEQYF.

The sample holds many counts of this clonotype. This chain connects TRBV6-5 to TRBJ2-2; D is perhaps TRBD1 (6 bases). CDR3 length: 16 amino acids. Germline values: CDR1 MNHEY, CDR2 SVGAGI. V was clipped by 5 bases and J by 1 base, with 14 bases between them. CDR3 nucleotide sequence: TGTGCCAGCAGTCCAGGGACACCTTGGAACACCGGGGAGCTGTTTTTT. Translating it yields CASSPGTPWNTGELFF.

A few counts support this clonotype. The chain recombines TRBV25-1 with TRBJ2-3; no firm D call. The CDR3 is 17 residues long. Germline CDR1 reads MGHDK; CDR2 reads SYGVNS. V lost 1 base to trimming and J lost 1 base, with 15 bases between them. CDR3 nucleotides: TGTGCCAGCAGTGAATCCGCCAAGCTCCAGGGCACAGATACGCAGTATTTT. Translated, it gives CASSESAKLQGTDTQYF.

This clonotype has a count of ten or more. The rearrangement links TRBV6-5 to TRBJ1-2; D perhaps matches TRBD1 (6 bases). Germline lookup yields CDR1 MNHEY and CDR2 SVGAGI. V was cut by 5 bases and J by 4 bases, with 11 bases left in between. The length of the CDR3 is 13 residues. The chain's CDR3 is CASSIRGRYGYTF. DNA for the CDR3: TGTGCCAGCAGTATCAGGGGCCGCTATGGCTACACCTTC.

This clonotype has ten or more counts. The chain employs TRBV5-1 and TRBJ1-6, with D possibly TRBD1 on 5 matching bases. The CDR3 contains 17 residues. V was clipped by 0 bases and J by 11 bases, with 21 bases between them. The V gene's germline CDR1 is SGHRS and CDR2 YFSETQ. CDR3: CASSLEGSGLRGAPLHF. In DNA form, the CDR3 reads TGCGCCAGCAGCTTGGAAGGTTCAGGACTACGAGGGGCACCCCTCCACTTT.